This is a list of T cell receptor beta chains from one sample in a study of T cells in lung cancer brain metastases. The method was immunoSEQ multiplex PCR; TCRdb's version includes in-frame clones alone and lacks a portion of them. The sample shows about 1,200 clones, more than 70% of them seen only once. The sample was tumor tissue from a brain metastasis. All receptors derive from a woman in her forties or fifties with non-small cell lung cancer that had spread to the brain. The CDR3 runs from the conserved cysteine through the conserved F or W. A D gene is named only where the DNA matches it firmly. Clone size is given for some rows only: seen once, a few or many times, or a class if the clone is expanded.

abundance,d_gene,j_gene,v_gene,CDR3aa,CDR3nt
-,TRBD1,TRBJ1-2,TRBV6-1,CASSDARQGHYGYTF,TGTGCCAGCAGCGACGCACGACAGGGACACTATGGCTACACCTTC
-,-,TRBJ1-2,TRBV6-1,CASSQGGYYGYTF,TGTGCCAGCAGCCAAGGGGGGTACTATGGCTACACCTTC
-,TRBD2,TRBJ2-1,TRBV29-1,CSVRSGRALEFF,TGCAGCGTTCGTAGCGGGAGGGCCCTCGAGTTCTTC
-,-,TRBJ2-3,TRBV7-6,CASSPEPSLADTQYF,TGTGCCAGCAGTCCCGAACCTAGCCTCGCAGATACGCAGTATTTT
-,-,TRBJ2-5,TRBV29-1,CSASATGETQYF,TGCAGCGCCAGCGCCACGGGTGAGACCCAGTACTTC
-,-,TRBJ2-2,TRBV5-1,CASSKGTANTGELFF,TGCGCCAGCAGCAAAGGGACGGCGAACACCGGGGAGCTGTTTTTT
once,TRBD2,TRBJ2-7,TRBV4-1,CASSQDPGGAPSYEQYF,TGCGCCAGCAGCCAAGATCCGGGGGGGGCTCCCTCCTACGAGCAGTACTTC
-,-,TRBJ1-5,TRBV5-6,CASSLWVGNQPQHF,TGTGCCAGCAGCTTGTGGGTTGGGAATCAGCCCCAGCATTTT
-,-,TRBJ2-7,TRBV5-1,CASSWDKTYEQYF,TGCGCCAGCAGCTGGGACAAGACCTACGAGCAGTACTTC
-,TRBD1,TRBJ2-1,TRBV29-1,CSVGGRTGQGDNEQFF,TGCAGCGTTGGCGGCCGGACCGGACAGGGTGACAATGAGCAGTTCTTC
once,-,TRBJ2-3,TRBV11-1,CASSLVQGLSTDTQYF,TGTGCCAGCAGCTTAGTGCAGGGTCTAAGCACAGATACGCAGTATTTT
once,-,TRBJ2-1,TRBV15,CATSRAPTGDNEQFF,TGTGCCACCAGCAGAGCCCCGACAGGCGATAATGAGCAGTTCTTC
few,TRBD2,TRBJ2-1,TRBV11-3,CASSRAGDNEQFF,TGTGCCAGCAGCAGAGCGGGAGACAATGAGCAGTTCTTC
-,TRBD2,TRBJ2-2,TRBV5-4,CASSLQRGITGELFF,TGTGCCAGCAGCTTGCAGCGGGGGATCACCGGGGAGCTGTTTTTT
few,-,TRBJ1-5,TRBV19,CASSISNQPQHF,TGTGCCAGTAGTATAAGCAATCAGCCCCAGCATTTT
once,-,TRBJ1-1,TRBV19,CASSISQKMNTEAFF,TGTGCCAGTAGTATTTCCCAGAAAATGAACACTGAAGCTTTCTTT
-,-,TRBJ1-6,TRBV6-5,CASSYSTATSSTPLHF,TGTGCCAGCAGTTACTCGACGGCGACCTCTTCTACGCCCCTCCACTTT
-,TRBD2,TRBJ2-7,TRBV6-1,CASSVLAGETYEQYF,TGTGCCAGCTCTGTCCTAGCGGGAGAGACCTACGAGCAGTACTTC
-,TRBD1,TRBJ1-2,TRBV7-6,CASSKVPGQPYSYTF,TGTGCCAGCAGCAAGGTACCGGGACAGCCTTACAGCTACACCTTC
-,-,TRBJ1-2,TRBV10-2,CASSERTDYGYTF,TGCGCCAGCAGTGAACGGACAGACTATGGCTACACCTTC
-,TRBD1,TRBJ2-1,TRBV2,CASSPTGQGSQNEQFF,TGTGCCAGCAGCCCAACGGGACAGGGGTCCCAAAATGAGCAGTTCTTC
-,TRBD2,TRBJ2-3,TRBV2,CASTTRGGTSGGDTDTQYF,TGTGCCAGCACCACAAGAGGGGGGACTAGCGGGGGGGATACAGATACGCAGTATTTT